This T cell receptor beta chain is drawn from a study of memory CD4+ T cells and cytomegalovirus serostatus. Single viable CD3+CD4+CD8-CD45RO+ cells were sorted as the memory CD4+ T cells. Serostatus was set by detecting CMV pp150, pp28, p38, p52 IgG. After thawing, CD4+ T cells were positively selected. As handled by the study authors: Out-of-frame sequences were removed, leaving roughly 2.1 million distinct TCRbeta sequences. Libraries were prepared by immunoSEQ multiplex PCR; TCRdb keeps only in-frame clonotypes and omits some of them. Clone size and V and J calls were adopted from that table, with D and trimming inferred from the DNA. The repertoire has under 65,000 clones, roughly 78% of them found once; the top ten carry 0.65% to 0.7%. Germline V gene sequence: CDR1 LNHDA, CDR2 SQIVND (reference sequence). The CDR3 loop spans 16 amino acids. The V and J ends lost 5 bases and 4 bases respectively, with 17 bases between them.

Sequencing was carried out using memory CD4+ T cells from blood. The TCR comes from an adult in good health and CMV-seronegative. J is TRBJ2-2 and V is TRBV19, with a tentative D call TRBD2 (6 bases). For the CDR3, the DNA is TGTGCCAGTAGTTCGCTAACTAGCAGAACCACCGGGGAGCTGTTTTTT. It specifies CASSSLTSRTTGELFF.